Below, one TCR beta chain is given with its context. The donors were in the approximately 120-subject validation cohort, distinct from the 666-subject first cohort. Clones were read by immunoSEQ multiplex PCR, and TCRdb kept only the in-frame ones, dropping some. The repertoire holds 170,000 or so clones, with 80% to 85% as singletons. The data belong to a study of cytomegalovirus exposure and HLA in healthy donors. Sequencing was performed on PBMCs. This TCR came from a woman aged 18-29 years in good health and CMV-seropositive.

In DNA form, the CDR3 reads TGTGCCAGCAGCCCACGGGCCCTAGGGGGTTCACCCCTCCACTTT. Its protein is CASSPRALGGSPLHF. J is TRBJ1-6 and V is TRBV9; maybe TRBD1 (6 bases). The CDR3 spans 15 residues. V lost 4 bases and J lost 9, with 17 bases in between. Germline lookup yields CDR1 SGDLS and CDR2 YYNGEE.